These 12 T cell receptor beta chains were all obtained from the same sample, sequenced in a study of blood T cell repertoires in COVID-19. Here immunoSEQ multiplex PCR was the method, and the copy in TCRdb shows in-frame clones only, minus some. The sample records approximately 56,000 clones, about four fifths being singletons. The material sequenced was peripheral blood. These receptors were collected from a man between 65 and 85 years old with active COVID-19.

The chain couples TRBV12-3 or TRBV12-4 to TRBJ2-2, with D hard to call. Trimming shortened V by 6 bases and J by 6 bases, and 11 bases separated the two germline ends. CDR3 size: 13 residues. For the CDR3, the DNA is TGTGCCAGCAGCAAAACGGCGGCCGGGGAGCTGTTTTTT. This gives the protein CASSKTAAGELFF.

This clone was picked up a small number of times. The V call is TRBV15, the J call TRBJ2-5, with a tentative D call TRBD1 (5 bases). Germline values: CDR1 LNHNV, CDR2 YYDKDF (reference sequence). V was cut by 1 base and J by 1 base, with 16 bases left in between. The CDR3 runs to 17 residues. CDR3 coding DNA: TGTGCCACCAGCAGAGGGGGCGGTAGGGCTTTCCAAGAGACCCAGTACTTC. The encoded protein is CATSRGGGRAFQETQYF.

The chain recombines TRBV7-7 with TRBJ2-6, with D possibly matching TRBD2 (5 bases). The CDR3 contains 17 residues. Trimming removed 5 bases at V and 0 bases at J, with 14 bases between. Germline V gives CDR1 SSHAT, CDR2 FNYEAQ (reference sequence). This CDR3 is CASSPLQGSSGANVLTF. The CDR3 nucleotides read TGTGCCAGCAGCCCCTTACAAGGGAGCTCTGGGGCCAACGTCCTGACTTTC.

This clone was recorded a few times. The V gene is TRBV4-3, the J gene TRBJ1-6, with D possibly matching TRBD1 (5 bases). V lost 1 base, J lost 6 bases, and 16 bases lay in between. Germline values: CDR1 LGHNA, CDR2 YSLEER. CDR3 length equals 17 residues. DNA for the CDR3: TGCGCCAGCAGCCAAGTGGTTGCAGGGAATATTAATTCACCCCTCCACTTT. Protein: CASSQVVAGNINSPLHF.

The V gene is TRBV9, the J gene TRBJ2-7; TRBD2 aligns across 10 bases. CDR3 length equals 16 residues. CDR1 SGDLS and CDR2 YYNGEE come from the germline V gene. The trim removed 3 bases at V and 7 bases at J, leaving 13 bases unmatched. CDR3: CASSAVASGGAFEQYF. In nucleotides, the CDR3 is TGTGCCAGCAGCGCGGTCGCCAGCGGGGGGGCCTTTGAGCAGTACTTC.

The chain combines TRBV5-5 with TRBJ2-1, with 7 bases lining up with TRBD1. After removal of 0 bases from V and 2 bases from J, the junction contained 5 bases not matched to a gene. Germline CDR1 reads SGHKS; CDR2 reads YYEKEE (reference sequence). The CDR3 is 16 amino acids. The DNA for the CDR3 is TGTGCCAGCAGCTTGGCCCCCGGGACAGCCTACAATGAGCAGTTCTTC. Its protein product is CASSLAPGTAYNEQFF.

The chain is built from TRBV6-2 or TRBV6-3 and TRBJ2-7, with 8 bases matching TRBD2. Trimming removed 2 bases from V and 6 bases from J; junction bases left unmatched: 9. The germline V gene encodes CDR1 MNHEY and CDR2 SVGEGT. The CDR3 sequence is 15 residues long. The CDR3 bases are TGTGCCAGCAGTTACCTAATGCGGGGGGCTGGCGAGCAGTACTTC. Its protein product is CASSYLMRGAGEQYF.

This chain connects TRBV5-4 to TRBJ2-3; D is perhaps TRBD2 (7 bases). The CDR3 extends over 16 amino acids. V was cut by 3 bases and J by 4 bases, with 18 bases left in between. Germline loops: CDR1 SGHNT, CDR2 YYREEE (reference sequence). The CDR3 DNA follows: TGTGCCAGCAGCTACCCCGGGGAGGGGGGTCCAGATACGCAGTATTTT. This codes for CASSYPGEGGPDTQYF. The full variable domain, rest sourced from reference TRBV5-4 and TRBJ2-3, is ETGVTQSPTHLIKTRGQQVTLRCSSQSGHNTVSWYQQALGQGPQFIFQYYREEENGRGNFPPRFSGLQFPNYSSELNVNALELDDSALYLCASSYPGEGGPDTQYFGPGTRLTVL.

The chain carries TRBV6-4 and TRBJ2-1; 15 bases line up with TRBD2. Germline values: CDR1 MRHNA, CDR2 SNTAGT. V dropped 0 bases and J dropped 7; count of bases not matched to a gene: 1. The CDR3 has 16 amino acids. CDR3 in DNA: TGTGCCAGCAGTGACTCGGGACTAGCGGGGGGAAATGAGCAGTTCTTC. Protein sequence: CASSDSGLAGGNEQFF.

The sample holds one count of this clone. The chain couples TRBV2 to TRBJ1-3; D is unresolved. Trimming took 8 bases from V and 3 from J, leaving 11 bases between them. The CDR3 extends over 13 amino acids. The germline CDR1 and CDR2 sequences are SNHLY and FYNNEI. CDR3 bases: TGTGCCAGCCAGACCCGGGATGGAAACACCATATATTTT. As protein: CASQTRDGNTIYF.

In this sample, this clone turned up once. The chain employs TRBV18 and TRBJ2-1, with 11 bases fitting TRBD2. The length of the CDR3 is 16 residues. The junction had 7 bases not matched to a gene; V was cut back by 6 bases and J by 3 bases. CDR1 and CDR2 from the germline V gene are KGHSH and LQKENI. The CDR3 region is CASSPVSGGVYNEQFF. CDR3 bases: TGTGCCAGCTCCCCTGTTAGCGGGGGGGTCTACAATGAGCAGTTCTTC.

The genes are TRBV9 and TRBJ2-7; 7 nucleotides match TRBD2. The germline CDR1 and CDR2 sequences are SGDLS and YYNGEE. The CDR3 runs 14 residues. V was clipped by 4 bases and J by 6 bases; unmatched bases: 10. This CDR3 is CASSPRLARIEQYF. In nucleotides, the CDR3 is TGTGCCAGCAGCCCCCGACTAGCACGCATCGAGCAGTACTTC.